This T cell receptor beta chain was found in a study of OX40 agonist ivuxolimab in advanced cancers. Study context: Allowance was made for prior anti-PD-1, anti-PD-L1 or anti-CTLA-4 therapy, and about 44% had some. One patient with hepatocellular carcinoma and two with cutaneous melanoma, three in all, had partial responses. Study results and caveats: On average, CD8+ T cells had more expanded clones than CD4+. At 0.1 to 3.0 mg/kg, CD4+ and CD8+ blood T cells expanded clonally by week 6.

Here immunoSEQ multiplex PCR was the method, and the copy in TCRdb shows in-frame clones only, minus some. The table includes over 65,000 clones, 85% to 95% detected once. The germline CDR1 and CDR2 sequences are SSHAT and FNYEAQ (reference sequence). The V gene end was trimmed by 5 bases and the J gene end by 0 bases; junction bases not matched to a gene: 4. This CDR3 contains 14 residues. About this clone itself: Its specificity is unknown.

Sequencing used CD4+ or CD8+ T cells sorted from blood, obtained in a trial of the OX40 agonist ivuxolimab. The clonotype originates from an adult with an advanced solid tumor such as melanoma, head and neck, liver or kidney cancer. The J gene is TRBJ2-7, the V gene TRBV7-7, with 7 bases that match TRBD2. In DNA form, the CDR3 reads TGTGCCAGCAGCCCCGGGGGGAGCTCCTACGAGCAGTACTTC. It is translated as CASSPGGSSYEQYF.